This TCR beta chain came from a study of shared T cell receptors in the human thymus. Here immunoSEQ multiplex PCR was the method, and the copy in TCRdb shows in-frame clones only, minus some. The sample shows about 380,000 clones, 95% of them seen only once. In germline, CDR1 is LNHNV, CDR2 YYDKDF (reference sequence). The V end lost 1 base, the J end lost 2 bases, and 18 bases lay between the germline ends. This CDR3 has 19 residues. The rearrangement links TRBV15 to TRBJ2-6; D unclear. The sequence came from a human donor. The sample comprised thymocytes. CDR3 sequence reads: CATSRGKRDGPPGANVLTF. In nucleotides, the CDR3 is TGTGCCACCAGCAGAGGAAAACGTGACGGACCCCCTGGGGCCAACGTCCTGACTTTC.